The 9 T cell receptor beta chains presented below share a single source sample, sequenced in a study of OX40 agonist ivuxolimab in advanced cancers. Method: immunoSEQ multiplex PCR; TCRdb's copy keeps in-frame clones and lacks some. This repertoire shows tens of thousands of clones, roughly 84% found once; its top ten account for approximately 4.3%. The sample consisted of CD4+ or CD8+ T cells sorted from blood, taken in a trial of the OX40 agonist ivuxolimab. These TCRs come from an adult with an advanced solid tumor such as melanoma, head and neck, liver or kidney cancer.

The rearrangement uses TRBV18 and TRBJ1-2, with D possibly being TRBD1 (5 bases). The CDR3 is 13 amino acids. Germline CDR1 reads KGHSH; CDR2 reads LQKENI. Deletions cut 0 bases from V and 5 bases from J, with 7 bases between. In nucleotides, the CDR3 is TGTGCCAGCTCACCACCGGGACCGTATGGCTACACCTTC. The encoded protein is CASSPPGPYGYTF.

The genes are TRBV27 and TRBJ2-7; 11 bases line up with TRBD2. The CDR3 is 14 amino acids. CDR1 is MNHEY, CDR2 SMNVEV, per germline (reference sequence). J was trimmed by 4 bases and V by 4 bases; bases with no gene match: 3. CDR3 in DNA: TGTGCCAGCAGTTGGACTAGCGGGTTATACGAGCAGTACTTC. It is translated as CASSWTSGLYEQYF.

V and J are TRBV7-9 and TRBJ2-2, with 8 positions matching TRBD1. The V gene's germline CDR1 is SEHNR and CDR2 FQNEAQ (reference sequence). V was clipped by 5 bases and J by 4 bases; unmatched bases: 3. The CDR3 sequence is 14 residues long. The CDR3, as DNA: TGTGCCAGCAGCCCACAGGGGGTCACCGGGGAGCTGTTTTTT. Translation gives CASSPQGVTGELFF.

J is TRBJ1-2 and V is TRBV6-1; TRBD1 might be the D (6 bases). Germline V lookup: CDR1 MNHNS, CDR2 SASEGT. CDR3 size: 13 residues. V shed 8 bases and J shed 6 bases, with 16 bases lying between them. DNA for the CDR3: TGTGCCAGCTGTCCGGGGGCGCGGGATGGCTACACCTTC. Its protein product is CASCPGARDGYTF.

The chain recombines TRBV27 with TRBJ1-1; possible D gene TRBD1, 6 bases. Trimming removed 6 bases at V and 4 bases at J, with 15 bases between. Germline V gene data show CDR1 as MNHEY and CDR2 as SMNVEV (reference sequence). The CDR3 runs 14 residues. The CDR3 here is CASRRNRDGTEAFF. Here the CDR3 DNA reads TGTGCCAGCAGACGCAACAGGGATGGCACTGAAGCTTTCTTT.

This chain uses TRBV9 with TRBJ2-1; D unresolved. Trimming stripped 1 base from V and 8 bases from J, with 13 bases between. CDR3 length equals 14 residues. CDR1 is SGDLS, CDR2 YYNGEE, per germline. CDR3 coding DNA: TGTGCCAGCAGCGTACGGCCTCGAGAGGATGAGCAGTTCTTC. This translates into CASSVRPREDEQFF.

A note on this clone: One base away lies a much larger clone, so this may be a sequencing read error. The chain couples TRBV5-4 to TRBJ1-2, with TRBD1 as a possible D gene (6 bases). This CDR3 spans 14 amino acids. Germline CDR1 and CDR2: SGHNT and YYREEE (reference sequence). The CDR3 bases are TGCGCCAGCAGCCAAGTGACAACAGGGTATGGCTACACCTTC. Encoded protein: CASSQVTTGYGYTF.

This chain connects TRBV19 to TRBJ2-1, with 8 bases matching TRBD2. The CDR3 totals 13 residues. J lost 7 bases, V lost 7 bases, and 6 bases had no gene match. CDR1 is LNHDA and CDR2 is SQIVND in the germline V gene (reference sequence). The CDR3 bases are TGTGCCAGTATGGCGGGGGGCCTTAATGAGCAGTTCTTC. Protein product: CASMAGGLNEQFF.

The V call is TRBV5-5, the J call TRBJ1-1; D gene uncertain. Trimming removed 0 bases from V and 0 bases from J, with 6 bases in between. Germline CDR1 and CDR2: SGHKS and YYEKEE (reference sequence). This CDR3 contains 14 residues. CDR3 nucleotide sequence: TGTGCCAGCAGCTTGGCAGCGTTGAACACTGAAGCTTTCTTT. It specifies CASSLAALNTEAFF.